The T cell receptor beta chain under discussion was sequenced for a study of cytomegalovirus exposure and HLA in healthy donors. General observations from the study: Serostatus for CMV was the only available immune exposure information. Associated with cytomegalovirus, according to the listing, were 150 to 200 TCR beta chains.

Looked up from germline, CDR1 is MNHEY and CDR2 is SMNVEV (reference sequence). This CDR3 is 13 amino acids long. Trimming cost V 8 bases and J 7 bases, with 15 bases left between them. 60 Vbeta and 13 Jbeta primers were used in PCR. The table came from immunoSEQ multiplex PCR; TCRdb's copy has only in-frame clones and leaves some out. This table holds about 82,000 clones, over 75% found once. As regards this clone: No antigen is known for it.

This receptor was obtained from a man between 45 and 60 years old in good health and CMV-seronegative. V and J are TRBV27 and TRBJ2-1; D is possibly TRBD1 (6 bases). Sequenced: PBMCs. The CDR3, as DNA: TGTGCCAGCTGCCGGGACAATTGGAATGAGCAGTTCTTC. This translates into CASCRDNWNEQFF.